This TCR beta chain was observed in a study of blood T cells in healthy people across ages. In terms of origin and age, donors were healthy Caucasian individuals from Russia aged about 6 to 90. From germline, CDR1 is SGHDT and CDR2 YYEEEE. CDR3 size: 16 residues. Trimming took off 4 bases at V and 2 bases at J, with 17 bases between the two ends. The authors ran a second PCR of about 7 to 11 cycles using a sample-barcoded 5' primer and a J-beta primer mix. TCRdb itself ran the 5' RACE reads through MiXCR, one entry per CDR3 protein. The data contain about 940,000 distinct CDR3 sequences, roughly 50% of them singletons.

The origin of this receptor is a man aged 30 to 39 in good health. Source material: blood. The V and J genes are TRBV5-6 and TRBJ2-3; possibly TRBD1 for D (5 bases). The CDR3 spells CASSHRSTIPTDTQYF. CDR3 sequence (DNA): TGTGCCAGCAGCCACAGGTCGACCATTCCCACAGATACGCAGTATTTT.